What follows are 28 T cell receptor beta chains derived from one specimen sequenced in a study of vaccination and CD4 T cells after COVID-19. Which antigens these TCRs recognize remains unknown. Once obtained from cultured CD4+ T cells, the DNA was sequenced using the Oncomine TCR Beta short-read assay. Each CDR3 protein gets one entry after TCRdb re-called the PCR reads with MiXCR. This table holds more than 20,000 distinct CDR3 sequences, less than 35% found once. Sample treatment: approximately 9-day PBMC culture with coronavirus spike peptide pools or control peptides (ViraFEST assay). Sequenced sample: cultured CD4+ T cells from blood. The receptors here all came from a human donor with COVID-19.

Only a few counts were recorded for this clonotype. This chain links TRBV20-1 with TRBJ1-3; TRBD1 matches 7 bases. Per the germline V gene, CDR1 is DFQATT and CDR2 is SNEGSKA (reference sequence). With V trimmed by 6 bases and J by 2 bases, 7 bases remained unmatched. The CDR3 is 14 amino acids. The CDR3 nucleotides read TGCAGTGCGGAAAAAACAGGGGCTGGAAACACCATATATTTT. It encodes CSAEKTGAGNTIYF.

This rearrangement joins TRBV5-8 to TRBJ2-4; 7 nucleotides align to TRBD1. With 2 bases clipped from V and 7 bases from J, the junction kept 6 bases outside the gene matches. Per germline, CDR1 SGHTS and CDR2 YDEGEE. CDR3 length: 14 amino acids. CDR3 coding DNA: TGTGCCAGCAGCTTTGGACAGGTACAGAACATTCAGTACTTC. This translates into CASSFGQVQNIQYF.

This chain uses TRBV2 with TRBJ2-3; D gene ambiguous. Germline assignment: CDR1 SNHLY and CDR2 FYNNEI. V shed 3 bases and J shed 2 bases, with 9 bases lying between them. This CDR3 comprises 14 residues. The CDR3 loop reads CASSDGLITDTQYF. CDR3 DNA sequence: TGTGCCAGCAGTGATGGCCTGATCACAGATACGCAGTATTTT.

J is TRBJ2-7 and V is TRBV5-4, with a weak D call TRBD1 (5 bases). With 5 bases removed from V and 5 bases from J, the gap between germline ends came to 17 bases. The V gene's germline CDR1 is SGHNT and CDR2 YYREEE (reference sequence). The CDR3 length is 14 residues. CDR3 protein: CASRKGSTFDEQYF. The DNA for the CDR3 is TGTGCCAGCAGGAAGGGGTCGACATTTGACGAGCAGTACTTC.

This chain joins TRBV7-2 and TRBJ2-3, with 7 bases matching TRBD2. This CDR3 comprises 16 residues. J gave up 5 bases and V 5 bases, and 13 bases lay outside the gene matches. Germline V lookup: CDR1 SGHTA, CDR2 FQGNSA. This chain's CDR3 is CASSASGTNVGDTQYF. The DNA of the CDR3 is TGTGCCAGCAGCGCATCCGGGACTAACGTTGGAGATACGCAGTATTTT.

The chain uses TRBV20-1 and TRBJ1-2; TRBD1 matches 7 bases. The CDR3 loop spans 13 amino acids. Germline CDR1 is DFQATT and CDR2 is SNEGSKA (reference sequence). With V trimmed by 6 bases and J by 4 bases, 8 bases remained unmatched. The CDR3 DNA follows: TGCAGTGCCTCAGGACAGGTATCCTATGGCTACACCTTC. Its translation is CSASGQVSYGYTF.

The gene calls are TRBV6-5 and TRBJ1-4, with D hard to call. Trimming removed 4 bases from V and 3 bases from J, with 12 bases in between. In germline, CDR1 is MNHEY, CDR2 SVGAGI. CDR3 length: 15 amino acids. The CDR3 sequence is CASSFSSGSNEKLFF. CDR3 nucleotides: TGTGCCAGCAGTTTCTCGTCGGGTTCTAATGAAAAACTGTTTTTT.

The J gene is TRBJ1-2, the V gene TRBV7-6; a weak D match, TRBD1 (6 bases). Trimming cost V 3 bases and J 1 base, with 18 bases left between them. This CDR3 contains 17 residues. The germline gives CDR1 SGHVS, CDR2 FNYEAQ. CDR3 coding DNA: TGTGCCAGCAGCTTTAGTGCCGGCGACAGGAATAACTATGGCTACACCTTC. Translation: CASSFSAGDRNNYGYTF.

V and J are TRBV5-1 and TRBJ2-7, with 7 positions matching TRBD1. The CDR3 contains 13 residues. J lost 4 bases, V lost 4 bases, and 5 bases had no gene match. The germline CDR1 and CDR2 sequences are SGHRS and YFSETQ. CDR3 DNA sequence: TGCGCCAGCAGCCAGGACAGGTTGTACGAGCAGTACTTC. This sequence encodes CASSQDRLYEQYF.

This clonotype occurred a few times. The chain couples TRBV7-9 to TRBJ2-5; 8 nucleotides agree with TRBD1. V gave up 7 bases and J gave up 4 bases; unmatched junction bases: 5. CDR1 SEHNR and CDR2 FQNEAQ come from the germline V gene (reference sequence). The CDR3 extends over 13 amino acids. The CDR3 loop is CASIRGRGETQYF. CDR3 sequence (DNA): TGTGCCAGCATCAGGGGGCGGGGAGAGACCCAGTACTTC. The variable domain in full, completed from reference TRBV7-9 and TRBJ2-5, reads DTGVSQNPRHKITKRGQNVTFRCDPISEHNRLYWYRQTLGQGPEFLTYFQNEAQLEKSRLLSDRFSAERPKGSFSTLEIQRTEQGDSAMYLCASIRGRGETQYFGPGTRLLVL.

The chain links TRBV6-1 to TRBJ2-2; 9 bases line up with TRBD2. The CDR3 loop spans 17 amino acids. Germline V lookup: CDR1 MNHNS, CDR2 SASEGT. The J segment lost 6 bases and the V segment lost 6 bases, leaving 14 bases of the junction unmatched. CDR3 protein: CASRKSGTSTHPGELFF. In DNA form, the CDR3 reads TGTGCCAGCAGGAAATCCGGGACTAGCACCCACCCCGGGGAGCTGTTTTTT.

The CDR3 loop reads CASSFRGGTGGSGEQYF. The CDR3 bases are TGTGCCAGCAGTTTCAGGGGCGGGACAGGGGGTTCTGGCGAGCAGTACTTC. The J gene is TRBJ2-7, the V gene TRBV28; 11 bases agree with TRBD1. This CDR3 has 17 residues. Germline V lookup: CDR1 MDHEN, CDR2 SYDVKM. Germline trimming cut 3 bases from V and 6 bases from J; bases unmatched to any gene: 13.

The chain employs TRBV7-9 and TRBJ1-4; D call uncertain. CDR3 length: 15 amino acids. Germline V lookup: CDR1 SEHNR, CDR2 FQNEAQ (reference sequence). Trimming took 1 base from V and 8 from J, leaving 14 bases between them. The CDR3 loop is CASSLGGGVSEKLFF. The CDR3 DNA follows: TGTGCCAGCAGCTTAGGGGGTGGAGTATCCGAAAAACTGTTTTTT.

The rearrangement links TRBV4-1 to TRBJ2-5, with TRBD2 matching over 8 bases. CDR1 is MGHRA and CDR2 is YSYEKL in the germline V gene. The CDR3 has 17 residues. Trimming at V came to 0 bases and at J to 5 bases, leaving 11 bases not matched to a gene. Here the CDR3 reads CASSQDPNGGAWETQYF. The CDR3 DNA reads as TGCGCCAGCAGCCAAGATCCCAACGGGGGGGCGTGGGAGACCCAGTACTTC.

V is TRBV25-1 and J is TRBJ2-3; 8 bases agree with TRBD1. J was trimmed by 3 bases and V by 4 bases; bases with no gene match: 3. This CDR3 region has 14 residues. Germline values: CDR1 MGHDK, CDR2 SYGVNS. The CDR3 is CASSGQGITDTQYF. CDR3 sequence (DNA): TGTGCCAGCAGTGGACAGGGGATTACAGATACGCAGTATTTT.

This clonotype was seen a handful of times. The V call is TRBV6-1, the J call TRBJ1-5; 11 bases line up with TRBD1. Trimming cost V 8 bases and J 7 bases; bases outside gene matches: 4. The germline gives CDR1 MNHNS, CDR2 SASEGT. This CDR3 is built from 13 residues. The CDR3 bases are TGTGCCAGCGGACAGGGGGCAGGGCAGCCCCAGCATTTT. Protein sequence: CASGQGAGQPQHF.

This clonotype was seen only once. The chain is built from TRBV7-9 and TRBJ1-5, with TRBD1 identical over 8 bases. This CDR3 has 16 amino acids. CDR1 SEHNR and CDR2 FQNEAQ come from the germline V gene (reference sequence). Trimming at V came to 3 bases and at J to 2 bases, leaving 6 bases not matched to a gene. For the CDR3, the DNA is TGTGCCAGCAGCTTTGGACAGGGAAAAGGCAATCAGCCCCAGCATTTT. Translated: CASSFGQGKGNQPQHF.

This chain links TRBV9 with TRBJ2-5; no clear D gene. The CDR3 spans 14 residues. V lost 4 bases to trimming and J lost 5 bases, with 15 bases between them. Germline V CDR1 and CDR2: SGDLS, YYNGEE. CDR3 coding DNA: TGTGCCAGCAGCCCCCAGCGAGCTTCCGAGACCCAGTACTTC. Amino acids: CASSPQRASETQYF.

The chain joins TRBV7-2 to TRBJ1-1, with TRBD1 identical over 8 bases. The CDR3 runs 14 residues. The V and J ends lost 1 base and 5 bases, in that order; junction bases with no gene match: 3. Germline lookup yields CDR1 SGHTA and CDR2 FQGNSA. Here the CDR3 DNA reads TGTGCCAGCAGCTTAGGTCAGGGGGCAACTGAAGCTTTCTTT. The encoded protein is CASSLGQGATEAFF. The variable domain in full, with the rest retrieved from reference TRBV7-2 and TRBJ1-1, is GAGVSQSPSNKVTEKGKDVELRCDPISGHTALYWYRQSLGQGLEFLIYFQGNSAPDKSGLPSDRFSAERTGGSVSTLTIQRTQQEDSAVYLCASSLGQGATEAFFGQGTRLTVV.

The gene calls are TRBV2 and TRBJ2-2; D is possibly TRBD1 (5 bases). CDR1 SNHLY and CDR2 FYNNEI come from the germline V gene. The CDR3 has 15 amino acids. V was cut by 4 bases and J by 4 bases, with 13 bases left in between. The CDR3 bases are TGTGCCAGCAGTGGGAGCCAGGGTGCCACCGGGGAGCTGTTTTTT. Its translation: CASSGSQGATGELFF.

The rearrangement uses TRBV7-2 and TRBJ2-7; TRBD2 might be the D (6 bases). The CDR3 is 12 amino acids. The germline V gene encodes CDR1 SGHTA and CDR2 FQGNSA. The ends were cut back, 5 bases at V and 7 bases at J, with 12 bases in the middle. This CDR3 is CASSPTGGEQYF. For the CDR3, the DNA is TGTGCCAGCAGCCCGACCGGGGGTGAGCAGTACTTC.

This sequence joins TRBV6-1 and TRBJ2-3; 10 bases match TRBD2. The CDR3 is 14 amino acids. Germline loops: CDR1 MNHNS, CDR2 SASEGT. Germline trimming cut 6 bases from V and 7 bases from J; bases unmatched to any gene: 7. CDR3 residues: CASRKAGGQNTQYF. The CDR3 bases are TGTGCCAGCAGAAAAGCGGGGGGGCAGAATACGCAGTATTTT.

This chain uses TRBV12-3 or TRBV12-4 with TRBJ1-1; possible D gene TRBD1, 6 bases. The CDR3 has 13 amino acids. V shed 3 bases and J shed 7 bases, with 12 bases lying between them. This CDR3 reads CASSFPGHHEAFF. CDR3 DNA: TGTGCCAGCAGTTTTCCGGGACACCATGAAGCTTTCTTT.

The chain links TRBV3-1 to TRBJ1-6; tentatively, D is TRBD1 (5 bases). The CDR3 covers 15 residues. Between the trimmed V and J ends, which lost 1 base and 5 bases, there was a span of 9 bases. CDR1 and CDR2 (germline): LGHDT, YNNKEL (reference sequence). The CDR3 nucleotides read TGTGCCAGCAGCCAAGGACAGATGGATAATTCACCCCTCCACTTT. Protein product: CASSQGQMDNSPLHF.

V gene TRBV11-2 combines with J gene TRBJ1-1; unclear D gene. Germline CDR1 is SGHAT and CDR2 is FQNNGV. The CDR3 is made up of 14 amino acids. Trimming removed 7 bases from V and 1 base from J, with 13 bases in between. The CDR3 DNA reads TGTGCCAGCAAAGTTGTAGCCGGGAACACTGAAGCTTTCTTT. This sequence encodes CASKVVAGNTEAFF.

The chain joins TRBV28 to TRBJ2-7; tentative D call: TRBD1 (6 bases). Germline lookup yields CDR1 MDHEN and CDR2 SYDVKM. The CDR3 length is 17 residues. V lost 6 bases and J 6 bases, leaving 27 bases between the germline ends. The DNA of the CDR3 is TGTGCCAGCAGAATTCCCGGACAGATCGTTAGGGCCCCCGAGCAGTACTTC. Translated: CASRIPGQIVRAPEQYF.

The CDR3 DNA reads as TGTGCCAGCAGTCCCAGTGTGGGGGGGCAAGAGACCCAGTACTTC. It encodes CASSPSVGGQETQYF. The V call is TRBV6-2 or TRBV6-3, the J call TRBJ2-5, with 7 nucleotides matching TRBD2. After removal of 5 bases from V and 2 bases from J, the junction contained 8 bases not matched to a gene. There are 15 residues in the CDR3. Germline assignment: CDR1 MNHEY and CDR2 SVGEGT.

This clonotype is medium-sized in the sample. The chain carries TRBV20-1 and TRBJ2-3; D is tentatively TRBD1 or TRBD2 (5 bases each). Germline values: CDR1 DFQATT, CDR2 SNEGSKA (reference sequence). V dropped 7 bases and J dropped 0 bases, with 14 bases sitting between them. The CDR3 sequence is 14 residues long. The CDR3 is CSVVGTGSTDTQYF. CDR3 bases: TGCAGTGTGGTTGGGACCGGGAGCACAGATACGCAGTATTTT.